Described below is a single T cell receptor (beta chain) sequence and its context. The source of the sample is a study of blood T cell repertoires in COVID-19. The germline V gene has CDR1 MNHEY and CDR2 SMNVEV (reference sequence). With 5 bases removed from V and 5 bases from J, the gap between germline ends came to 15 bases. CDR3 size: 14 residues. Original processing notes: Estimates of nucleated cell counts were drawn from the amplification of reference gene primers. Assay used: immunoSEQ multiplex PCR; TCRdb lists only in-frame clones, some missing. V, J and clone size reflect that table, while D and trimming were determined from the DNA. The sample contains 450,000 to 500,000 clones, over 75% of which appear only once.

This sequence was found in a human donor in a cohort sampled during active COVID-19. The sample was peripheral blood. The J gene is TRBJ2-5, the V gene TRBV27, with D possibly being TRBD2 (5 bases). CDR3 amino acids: CASSAWTGGETQYF. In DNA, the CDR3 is TGTGCCAGCAGTGCGTGGACGGGCGGGGAGACCCAGTACTTC.